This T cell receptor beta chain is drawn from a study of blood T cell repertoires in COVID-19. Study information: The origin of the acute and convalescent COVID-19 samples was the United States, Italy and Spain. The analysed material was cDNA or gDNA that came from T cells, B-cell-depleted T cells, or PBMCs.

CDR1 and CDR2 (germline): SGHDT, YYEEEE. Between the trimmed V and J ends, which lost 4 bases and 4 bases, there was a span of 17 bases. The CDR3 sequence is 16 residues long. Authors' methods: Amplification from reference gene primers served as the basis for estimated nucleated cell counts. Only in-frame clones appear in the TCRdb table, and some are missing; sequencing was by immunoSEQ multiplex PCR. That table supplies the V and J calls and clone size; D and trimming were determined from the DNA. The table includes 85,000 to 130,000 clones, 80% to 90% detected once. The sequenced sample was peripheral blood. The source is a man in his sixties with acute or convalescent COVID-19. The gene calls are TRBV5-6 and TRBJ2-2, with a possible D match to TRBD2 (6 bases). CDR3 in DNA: TGTGCCAGCAGCCCGCAGACCGGGGGAAGCACCGGGGAGCTGTTTTTT. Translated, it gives CASSPQTGGSTGELFF.